The source of this TCR beta chain is a study of T cell responses to AZD1222 COVID-19 vaccine. TCRdb keeps only in-frame clones here, not all; method: immunoSEQ multiplex PCR. The sample holds around 210,000 clones, around 94% seen once. Study-wide results and limits: Of spike-specific TCRs, nearly half reportedly target regions left unmutated in variants. All repertoire sampling was performed exclusively after the peak T cell response. White British people made up most donors, females outnumbered males, and clonal diversity was possibly underestimated.

Notes on this clone: Its antigen remains unknown.

Trimming cost V 4 bases and J 7 bases, with 26 bases left between them. The CDR3 extends over 18 amino acids. Germline V gives CDR1 SGHKS, CDR2 YYEKEE (reference sequence). The sequencing used peripheral blood, collected 28 days after the second dose of the MenACWY control vaccine. This TCR was sampled from an adult who received the MenACWY meningococcal vaccine as a control. The chain uses TRBV5-5 and TRBJ1-4; possible D gene TRBD1, 6 bases. For the CDR3, the DNA is TGTGCCAGCAGCCAGGAGGGGGGGCTCTTCGATCGAGGTGAAAAACTGTTTTTT. Amino acids: CASSQEGGLFDRGEKLFF.